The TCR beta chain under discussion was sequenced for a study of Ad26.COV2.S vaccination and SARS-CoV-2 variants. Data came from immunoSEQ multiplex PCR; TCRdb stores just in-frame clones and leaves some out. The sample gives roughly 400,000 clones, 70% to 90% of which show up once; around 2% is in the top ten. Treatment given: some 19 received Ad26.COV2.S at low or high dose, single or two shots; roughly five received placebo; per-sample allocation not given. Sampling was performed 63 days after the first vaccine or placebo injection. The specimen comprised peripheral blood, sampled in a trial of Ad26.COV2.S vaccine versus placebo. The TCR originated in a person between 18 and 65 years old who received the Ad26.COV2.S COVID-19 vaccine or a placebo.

The CDR3 here is CAWSGTKNIQYF. CDR3 nucleotide sequence: TGTGCCTGGAGTGGAACCAAAAACATTCAGTACTTC. The chain combines TRBV30 with TRBJ2-4; D is unclear. Trimming removed 1 base from V and 2 bases from J, with 3 bases in between. The CDR3 is made up of 12 amino acids. CDR1 is GTSNPN, CDR2 SVGIG, per germline (reference sequence).